This entry lists 10 T cell receptor beta chains sequenced from one sample in a study of blood T cell repertoires in COVID-19. TCRdb's table, derived via immunoSEQ multiplex PCR, lists solely in-frame clones and lacks some. The sample includes under 200,000 clones, 80% to 95% of them seen just once. Sequencing was performed on peripheral blood. These receptors came from a man aged 45-65 years with acute or convalescent COVID-19.

The rearrangement uses TRBV7-3 and TRBJ2-3; 9 nucleotides agree with TRBD1. The CDR3 covers 15 residues. The junction had 6 bases not matched to a gene; V was cut back by 5 bases and J by 3 bases. Germline CDR1 SGHTA, CDR2 FQGTGA. DNA for the CDR3: TGTGCCAGCAGCATACAGGGGGCCGGTACAGATACGCAGTATTTT. This codes for CASSIQGAGTDTQYF.

This chain joins TRBV6-5 and TRBJ1-4; D unresolved. V dropped 0 bases and J dropped 7 bases, with 9 bases sitting between them. This CDR3 spans 14 amino acids. The germline CDR1 and CDR2 sequences are MNHEY and SVGAGI. The chain's CDR3 is CASSYSSRSEKLFF. CDR3 nucleotide sequence: TGTGCCAGCAGTTACTCAAGTAGGAGTGAAAAACTGTTTTTT.

The chain employs TRBV18 and TRBJ1-4, with D hard to call. CDR1 and CDR2 (germline): KGHSH, LQKENI. The germline V and J ends were trimmed by 2 bases and 5 bases, with 9 bases remaining between them. There are 14 residues in the CDR3. CDR3 sequence reads: CASSPGWENEKLFF. The CDR3 bases are TGTGCCAGCTCACCAGGGTGGGAGAATGAAAAACTGTTTTTT.

The chain employs TRBV7-3 and TRBJ2-2; 8 bases are a match to TRBD2. Germline V lookup: CDR1 SGHTA, CDR2 FQGTGA. V dropped 0 bases and J dropped 1; count of bases not matched to a gene: 10. The CDR3 runs 19 residues. In DNA form, the CDR3 reads TGTGCCAGCAGCTTAACGCTTACGGGAGGGCCCTGGAACACCGGGGAGCTGTTTTTT. This codes for CASSLTLTGGPWNTGELFF.

The rearrangement links TRBV4-1 to TRBJ2-7, with 7 bases identical to TRBD1. Germline values: CDR1 MGHRA, CDR2 YSYEKL. V was pared by 5 bases and J by 0 bases, with 4 bases of the junction left unmatched. The CDR3 runs to 14 residues. For the CDR3, the DNA is TGCGCCAGCAGCTACCGGGACAGCTCCTACGAGCAGTACGTC. Its protein product is CASSYRDSSYEQYV.

The chain combines TRBV30 with TRBJ2-1, with 9 bases aligning to TRBD2. The CDR3 spans 17 residues. CDR1 GTSNPN and CDR2 SVGIG come from the germline V gene (reference sequence). The J segment lost 0 bases and the V segment lost 2 bases, leaving 8 bases of the junction unmatched. The chain's CDR3 is CAWSLGLAGSSYNEQFF. The CDR3 region has the DNA TGTGCCTGGAGTCTTGGCCTAGCGGGAAGCTCCTACAATGAGCAGTTCTTC.

The chain has TRBV7-2 and TRBJ2-6; 8 bases line up with TRBD1. Per the germline V gene, CDR1 is SGHTA and CDR2 is FQGNSA. There are 18 residues in the CDR3. Trimming took 5 bases from V and 0 from J; bases not matched to a gene: 9. The CDR3 region is CASSPQTGALSGANVLTF. The CDR3 nucleotides are TGTGCCAGCAGCCCGCAGACAGGGGCCCTCTCTGGGGCCAACGTCCTGACTTTC.

V usage is TRBV6-4 and J usage is TRBJ2-2, with TRBD1 identical over 7 bases. The J segment lost 7 bases and the V segment lost 3 bases, leaving 5 bases of the junction unmatched. Germline V gene data show CDR1 as MRHNA and CDR2 as SNTAGT. This CDR3 region has 14 residues. CDR3 sequence (DNA): TGTGCCAGCAGTGAGCTAGGGGGCAGCGGGGAGCTGTTTTTT. This codes for CASSELGGSGELFF.

This chain uses TRBV4-1 with TRBJ2-3, with unresolved D. Germline lookup yields CDR1 MGHRA and CDR2 YSYEKL. This CDR3 has 12 residues. V was shortened by 1 base and J by 5 bases, with 4 bases between the two germline ends. CDR3 protein: CASSQAGDTQYF. The DNA for the CDR3 is TGCGCCAGCAGCCAAGCGGGAGATACGCAGTATTTT.

V and J are TRBV5-1 and TRBJ1-1, with 7 positions matching TRBD1. V shed 4 bases and J 0 bases; nucleotides not matched to a gene: 12. The CDR3 sequence is 17 residues long. Germline V gene lookup returns CDR1 SGHRS and CDR2 YFSETQ. CDR3 bases: TGCGCCAGCAGCCCAACCTCCTCGACAGGGATGAACACTGAAGCTTTCTTT. Its protein product is CASSPTSSTGMNTEAFF.